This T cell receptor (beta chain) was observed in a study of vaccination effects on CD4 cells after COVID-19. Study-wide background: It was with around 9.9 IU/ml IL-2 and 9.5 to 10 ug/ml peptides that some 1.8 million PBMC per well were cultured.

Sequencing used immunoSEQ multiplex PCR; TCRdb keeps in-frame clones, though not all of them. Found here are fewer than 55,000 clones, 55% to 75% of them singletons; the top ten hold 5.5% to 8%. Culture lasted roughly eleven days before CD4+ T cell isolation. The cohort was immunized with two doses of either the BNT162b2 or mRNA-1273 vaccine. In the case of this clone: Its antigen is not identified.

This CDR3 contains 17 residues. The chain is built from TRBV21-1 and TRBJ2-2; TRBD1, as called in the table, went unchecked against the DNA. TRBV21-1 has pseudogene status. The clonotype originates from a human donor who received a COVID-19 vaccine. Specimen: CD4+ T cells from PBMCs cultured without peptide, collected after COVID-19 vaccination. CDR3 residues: CASSKVGGTGNTGELFF. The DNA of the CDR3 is TGTGCCAGCAGCAAAGTAGGCGGGACAGGTAACACCGGGGAGCTGTTTTTT.